The source of this T cell receptor (beta chain) is a study of T cells in tumors after PD-1 blockade. Study overall: Some patients also took daily vismodegib 150 mg during anti-PD-1 treatment.

This CDR3 spans 14 amino acids. Germline values: CDR1 SEHNR, CDR2 FQNEAQ (reference sequence). With 2 bases removed from V and 2 bases from J, the gap between germline ends came to 7 bases. Generated by immunoSEQ multiplex PCR, the TCRdb table keeps only in-frame clones and is missing some. This sample has approximately 35,000 clones, with around 80% found just once. The TCR sequence derives from a human donor with basal cell carcinoma. Material: PBMCs, obtained before anti-PD-1 treatment. J is TRBJ1-3 and V is TRBV7-9; D is undetermined. The CDR3 region is CASSLPGAGNTIYF. The CDR3 region has the DNA TGTGCCAGCAGCTTACCCGGTGCTGGAAACACCATATATTTT.